The 20 T cell receptor beta chains presented below share a single source sample, sequenced in a study of Ad26.COV2.S vaccination and SARS-CoV-2 variants. The treatment is: around 19 received Ad26.COV2.S at low or high dose, single or two shots; 5 received placebo; per-sample allocation not given. Day 63 after the first injection of vaccine or placebo was the sampling time. TCRdb's table, derived via immunoSEQ multiplex PCR, lists solely in-frame clones and lacks some. Among 200,000 to 250,000 clones listed, approximately 88% were seen once. The source was peripheral blood, collected in a trial of Ad26.COV2.S vaccine versus placebo. These TCRs come from a person aged 18-65 years who received the Ad26.COV2.S COVID-19 vaccine or a placebo.

J is TRBJ2-1 and V is TRBV27; D call uncertain. The V gene's germline CDR1 is MNHEY and CDR2 SMNVEV (reference sequence). Deletions cut 3 bases from V and 7 bases from J, with 10 bases between. This CDR3 has 13 amino acids. CDR3 amino acids: CASSLPYRNEQFF. The CDR3 coding sequence is TGTGCCAGCAGTTTGCCTTACAGAAATGAGCAGTTCTTC.

V is TRBV27 and J is TRBJ2-7, with D possibly called TRBD1 or TRBD2 (6 bases each). Trimming took off 2 bases at V and 3 bases at J, with 8 bases between the two ends. Germline CDR1 MNHEY, CDR2 SMNVEV (reference sequence). The CDR3 runs to 13 residues. This CDR3 is CASSLGGGYEQYF. The CDR3 DNA reads TGTGCCAGCAGTTTAGGAGGGGGCTACGAGCAGTACTTC.

The chain couples TRBV28 to TRBJ1-2; TRBD1 agrees at 8 bases. Germline V gene data show CDR1 as MDHEN and CDR2 as SYDVKM. With V trimmed by 10 bases and J by 7 bases, 8 bases remained unmatched. The CDR3 runs to 12 residues. CDR3 amino acids: CATRLQGGGYTF. Here the CDR3 DNA reads TGTGCCACCAGACTACAGGGGGGTGGCTACACCTTC.

The V gene is TRBV18, the J gene TRBJ1-1, with unresolved D. Trimming shortened V by 3 bases and J by 7 bases, and 9 bases separated the two germline ends. The CDR3 has 12 amino acids. Germline V gene sequence: CDR1 KGHSH, CDR2 LQKENI. This CDR3 is CASSPGPGEAFF. The CDR3 DNA reads as TGTGCCAGCTCACCTGGACCTGGTGAAGCTTTCTTT.

The rearrangement uses TRBV12-3 or TRBV12-4 and TRBJ2-7; D call uncertain. Trimming removed 3 bases at V and 2 bases at J, with 5 bases between. The CDR3 spans 12 residues. CDR3 amino acids: CASSFETYEQYF. The CDR3 DNA follows: TGTGCCAGCAGTTTTGAGACCTACGAGCAGTACTTC.

The chain combines TRBV27 with TRBJ2-2; 7 bases map to TRBD2. This CDR3 comprises 16 residues. Germline V gene data show CDR1 as MNHEY and CDR2 as SMNVEV (reference sequence). V dropped 2 bases and J dropped 3; count of bases not matched to a gene: 6. The CDR3 is CASSLGEGSYTGELFF. The CDR3 DNA sequence: TGTGCCAGCAGTTTAGGGGAGGGTTCGTACACCGGGGAGCTGTTTTTT.

The chain links TRBV14 to TRBJ1-3; D not certain. CDR3 length: 14 amino acids. Trimming left V 6 bases short and J 0 bases short, with 9 bases between. Germline assignment: CDR1 SGHDN and CDR2 FVKESK. In nucleotides, the CDR3 is TGTGCCAGCAGTTTCTTCCCCTCTGGAAACACCATATATTTT. Its protein product is CASSFFPSGNTIYF.

This clone is a singleton in its sample. The chain links TRBV3-1 (or the pseudogene TRBV3-2) to TRBJ1-2; the D gene is possibly TRBD1 (6 bases). This CDR3 spans 14 amino acids. From germline, CDR1 is LGHDT and CDR2 YNNKEL (reference sequence). V lost 0 bases to trimming and J lost 8 bases, with 13 bases between them. The CDR3 here is CASSQDAGAKGYTF. The CDR3, as DNA: TGTGCCAGCAGCCAAGATGCAGGGGCTAAAGGCTACACCTTC.

The chain joins TRBV4-2 to TRBJ2-1; D remains ambiguous. The V gene lost 0 bases and the J gene lost 2 bases, with 8 bases spanning the gap. The V gene's germline CDR1 is LGHNA and CDR2 YNFKEQ. The CDR3 runs 15 residues. This CDR3 is CASSQDATAYNEQFF. CDR3 bases: TGTGCCAGCAGCCAAGACGCGACGGCCTACAATGAGCAGTTCTTC.

The chain has TRBV7-2 and TRBJ2-3; 8 nucleotides align to TRBD2. Germline CDR1 and CDR2: SGHTA and FQGNSA. This CDR3 is built from 15 residues. Trimming took 3 bases from V and 5 from J; bases not matched to a gene: 7. CDR3 bases: TGTGCCAGCAGCTTCGACGGGGGGGCAGGAGATACGCAGTATTTT. Amino acid sequence: CASSFDGGAGDTQYF.

The chain couples TRBV7-2 to TRBJ2-7; D gene unclear. Deletions cut 5 bases from V and 3 bases from J, with 17 bases between. Looked up from germline, CDR1 is SGHTA and CDR2 is FQGNSA. This CDR3 region has 15 residues. DNA of the CDR3: TGTGCCAGCAGCGACTTAGGACCTCCTAGCTACGAGCAGTACTTC. Encoded protein: CASSDLGPPSYEQYF. The full variable domain, rest sourced from reference TRBV7-2 and TRBJ2-7, is GAGVSQSPSNKVTEKGKDVELRCDPISGHTALYWYRQSLGQGLEFLIYFQGNSAPDKSGLPSDRFSAERTGGSVSTLTIQRTQQEDSAVYLCASSDLGPPSYEQYFGPGTRLTVT.

J is TRBJ2-7 and V is TRBV5-1; a weak D match, TRBD2 (6 bases). Germline V gene data show CDR1 as SGHRS and CDR2 as YFSETQ. There are 17 residues in the CDR3. V lost 0 bases and J 2 bases, leaving 18 bases between the germline ends. The CDR3 DNA reads as TGCGCCAGCAGCTTGGCCTTTCCGGGAGTCGGTACCTACGAGCAGTACTTC. This codes for CASSLAFPGVGTYEQYF. Filled out from reference TRBV5-1 and TRBJ2-7, the complete variable domain reads KAGVTQTPRYLIKTRGQQVTLSCSPISGHRSVSWYQQTPGQGLQFLFEYFSETQRNKGNFPGRFSGRQFSNSRSEMNVSTLELGDSALYLCASSLAFPGVGTYEQYFGPGTRLTVT.

The rearrangement uses TRBV27 and TRBJ1-5; D not resolved. This CDR3 spans 16 amino acids. CDR1 MNHEY and CDR2 SMNVEV come from the germline V gene (reference sequence). Trimming shortened V by 0 bases and J by 0 bases, and 9 bases separated the two germline ends. CDR3 nucleotide sequence: TGTGCCAGCAGTTTATCGGTGGGGTATAGCAATCAGCCCCAGCATTTT. It encodes CASSLSVGYSNQPQHF.

V usage is TRBV5-1 and J usage is TRBJ2-7, with D tentatively TRBD2 (5 bases). The CDR3 runs to 15 residues. V was cut by 0 bases and J by 3 bases, with 13 bases left in between. Germline V lookup: CDR1 SGHRS, CDR2 YFSETQ. The CDR3 spells CASSLAGLGNYEQYF. CDR3 in DNA: TGCGCCAGCAGCTTGGCCGGACTCGGAAACTACGAGCAGTACTTC.

CDR3 coding DNA: TGTGCCAGCAGCCTAGTTAGCGGGAGGGCTTGCAATGAGCAGTTCTTC. Protein sequence: CASSLVSGRACNEQFF. V is TRBV3-1 (or the pseudogene TRBV3-2) and J is TRBJ2-1; 11 bases match TRBD2. CDR1 and CDR2 (germline): LGHDT, YNNKEL (reference sequence). This CDR3 has 16 amino acids. The ends lost 4 bases at V and 6 bases at J; junction bases unmatched: 8.

This clone has only one observation. V is TRBV19 and J is TRBJ1-5; a possible D gene is TRBD1 (6 bases). Trimming shortened V by 1 base and J by 1 base, and 8 bases separated the two germline ends. This CDR3 has 15 amino acids. Germline V CDR1 and CDR2: LNHDA, SQIVND (reference sequence). CDR3 DNA sequence: TGTGCCAGTAGTATAGTTGACAGGAGCAATCAGCCCCAGCATTTT. It codes for CASSIVDRSNQPQHF.

Points on this clone: This same CDR3 is encoded by further DNA sequences in the sample. J is TRBJ1-1 and V is TRBV7-2; 11 bases match TRBD1. With V trimmed by 5 bases and J by 1 base, 3 bases remained unmatched. CDR3 length equals 15 residues. Germline V gene lookup returns CDR1 SGHTA and CDR2 FQGNSA. The CDR3 sequence: CASSLGTGGNTEAFF. The CDR3 DNA is TGTGCCAGCAGCCTAGGGACAGGGGGGAACACTGAAGCTTTCTTT. The whole variable domain, filled in from reference TRBV7-2 and TRBJ1-1, reads GAGVSQSPSNKVTEKGKDVELRCDPISGHTALYWYRQSLGQGLEFLIYFQGNSAPDKSGLPSDRFSAERTGGSVSTLTIQRTQQEDSAVYLCASSLGTGGNTEAFFGQGTRLTVV.

The chain recombines TRBV6-4 with TRBJ2-3; perhaps D is TRBD1 or TRBD2 (5 bases each). The germline gives CDR1 MRHNA, CDR2 SNTAGT. Trimming removed 0 bases at V and 0 bases at J, with 10 bases between. The CDR3 consists of 16 residues. The chain's CDR3 is CASSDSWGSSTDTQYF. The CDR3 nucleotides are TGTGCCAGCAGTGACTCGTGGGGGTCTAGCACAGATACGCAGTATTTT.

The J gene is TRBJ2-4, the V gene TRBV7-2, with 7 bases lining up with TRBD2. This CDR3 has 15 residues. Germline loops: CDR1 SGHTA, CDR2 FQGNSA. Trimming removed 5 bases from V and 8 bases from J; junction bases left unmatched: 12. DNA for the CDR3: TGTGCCAGCAGCCGCGGCGGGGGTCGGATGGACATTCAGTACTTC. Translated: CASSRGGGRMDIQYF.

This chain links TRBV30 with TRBJ1-1; D not certain. Germline V gene sequence: CDR1 GTSNPN, CDR2 SVGIG (reference sequence). This CDR3 spans 13 amino acids. V shed 2 bases and J shed 3 bases, with 10 bases lying between them. The CDR3: CAWSPRRDTEAFF. DNA for the CDR3: TGTGCCTGGAGTCCTCGTAGGGACACTGAAGCTTTCTTT.